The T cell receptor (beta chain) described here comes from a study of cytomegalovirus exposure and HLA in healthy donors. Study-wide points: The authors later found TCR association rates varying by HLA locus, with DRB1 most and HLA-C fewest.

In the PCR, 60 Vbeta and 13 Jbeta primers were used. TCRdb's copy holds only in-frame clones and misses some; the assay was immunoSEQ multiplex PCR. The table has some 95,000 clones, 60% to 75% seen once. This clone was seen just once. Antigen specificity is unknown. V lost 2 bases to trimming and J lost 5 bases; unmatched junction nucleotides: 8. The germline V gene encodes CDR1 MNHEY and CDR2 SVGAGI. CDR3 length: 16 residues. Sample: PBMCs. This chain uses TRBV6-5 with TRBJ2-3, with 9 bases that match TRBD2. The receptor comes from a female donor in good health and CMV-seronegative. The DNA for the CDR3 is TGTGCCAGCAGTTACGCTCCGACTAGCGGAGGAGATACGCAGTATTTT. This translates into CASSYAPTSGGDTQYF.